The rows below give T cell receptor beta chains drawn from one sample of a study of a mutant IDH1 vaccine in newly diagnosed glioma. For these TCRs, the target antigens are not known. Profiling relied on immunoSEQ multiplex PCR, and the TCRdb table lists in-frame clones only, not all of them. The sample includes about 67,000 clones, approximately 84% of them seen just once. This sample comprised PBMCs, obtained from a glioma patient whose treatment included an IDH1 peptide vaccine. These receptors were taken from a man between 18 and 35 years old with glioma. CDR3s include the opening cysteine and the closing phenylalanine or tryptophan. D genes are given only for firm matches. Clone size is shown for a subset of rows, as once, few, many or a class of expanded clone.

j_call d_call clone_size v_call cdr3_aa cdr3_nt
TRBJ2-2 NA NA TRBV4-1 CASSHFSRADTGELFF TGCGCCAGCAGCCACTTCTCCAGGGCGGACACCGGGGAGCTGTTTTTT
TRBJ2-7 TRBD2 few TRBV5-1 CASGRTSDPGYEQYF TGCGCCAGCGGCCGGACTAGCGATCCTGGTTACGAGCAGTACTTC
TRBJ2-6 TRBD1 NA TRBV15 CATSRFNRGSGANVLTF TGTGCCACCAGCAGGTTTAACAGGGGGTCCGGGGCCAACGTCCTGACTTTC
TRBJ2-7 NA NA TRBV6-6 CASSHSEGQYF TGTGCCAGCAGTCACTCCGAGGGGCAGTACTTC
TRBJ1-2 NA NA TRBV2 CASSEARTSYGYTF TGTGCCAGCAGTGAAGCAAGGACTTCCTATGGCTACACCTTC
TRBJ1-5 TRBD1 NA TRBV6-1 CASRVLQGDQPQHF TGTGCCAGCAGGGTACTACAGGGGGATCAGCCCCAGCATTTT
TRBJ1-1 NA NA TRBV30 CAWNWGTEAFF TGTGCCTGGAATTGGGGCACTGAAGCTTTCTTT
TRBJ1-2 NA NA TRBV19 CASSIGGGGYGYTF TGTGCCAGTAGTATCGGTGGAGGAGGGTATGGCTACACCTTC
TRBJ1-5 TRBD1 NA TRBV2 CASSEAGTGKSNQPQHF TGTGCCAGCAGCGAAGCCGGGACAGGGAAGAGCAATCAGCCCCAGCATTTT
TRBJ1-1 TRBD1 NA TRBV29-1 CSVEDPQGAGTEAFF TGCAGCGTTGAAGATCCCCAGGGGGCTGGCACTGAAGCTTTCTTT
TRBJ2-3 TRBD2 NA TRBV18 CASSPLAGNTDTQYF TGTGCCAGCTCACCACTAGCGGGGAACACAGATACGCAGTATTTT
TRBJ1-1 NA NA TRBV6-1 CASSEPTAGRTEAFF TGTGCCAGCAGTGAACCCACAGCAGGGCGCACTGAAGCTTTCTTT
TRBJ2-5 TRBD2 NA TRBV7-7 CASSPTSGRAETQYF TGTGCTAGCAGCCCGACTAGCGGGAGGGCGGAGACCCAGTACTTC
TRBJ1-2 NA once TRBV7-9 CASRAGLNYGYTF TGTGCCAGCAGGGCGGGACTAAACTATGGCTACACCTTC
TRBJ1-1 NA few TRBV5-6 CASSLVPYKGEAFF TGTGCCAGCAGCTTGGTGCCGTACAAGGGTGAAGCTTTCTTT
TRBJ1-5 NA NA TRBV28 CASSFAYGGNQPQHF TGTGCCAGCAGTTTCGCATACGGGGGCAATCAGCCCCAGCATTTT
TRBJ2-7 NA NA TRBV7-9 CASSLGQLYEQYF TGTGCCAGCAGCTTAGGCCAGCTCTACGAGCAGTACTTC
TRBJ2-7 TRBD2 NA TRBV30 CAWSVGTSGEQYF TGTGCCTGGAGTGTTGGGACTAGCGGCGAGCAGTACTTC
TRBJ2-7 NA once TRBV10-3 CAIMTPTYEQYF TGTGCCATCATGACACCCACCTACGAGCAGTACTTC
TRBJ2-1 TRBD2 NA TRBV7-8 CASSQEAGGSYNEQFF TGTGCCAGCAGCCAAGAGGCGGGAGGCTCCTACAATGAGCAGTTCTTC
TRBJ1-2 NA NA TRBV9 CASSPLGGYTF TGTGCCAGCAGTCCTCTGGGTGGCTACACCTTC
TRBJ1-1 NA NA TRBV27 CASSLGARVGSLHGAFF TGTGCCAGCAGTCTCGGTGCCCGCGTGGGATCCCTGCACGGAGCTTTCTTT
TRBJ1-4 TRBD1 NA TRBV7-9 CASSPPGTGNEKLFF TGTGCCAGCAGTCCTCCCGGGACAGGGAATGAAAAACTGTTTTTT
TRBJ2-3 TRBD1 NA TRBV29-1 CSVGNRGAGGTDTQYF TGCAGCGTTGGCAACAGGGGCGCCGGAGGCACAGATACGCAGTATTTT
TRBJ1-6 NA few TRBV6-1 CASSRSNSPLHF TGTGCCAGCAGTAGGAGTAATTCACCCCTCCACTTT
TRBJ1-1 TRBD1 NA TRBV5-1 CASSSGQGTNTEAFF TGCGCCAGCAGCTCGGGACAGGGGACGAACACTGAAGCTTTCTTT
TRBJ1-2 NA NA TRBV5-1 CASSLDRIYGYTF TGCGCCAGCAGCTTGGACAGGATCTATGGCTACACCTTC
TRBJ2-7 NA NA TRBV21-1 CASSKVEQGGYYEQYF TGTGCCAGCAGCAAGGTAGAACAGGGGGGTTACTACGAGCAGTACTTC
TRBJ2-7 TRBD1 NA TRBV6-6 CASNNPGQGIYEQYF TGTGCCAGCAACAATCCGGGACAGGGAATTTACGAGCAGTACTTC
TRBJ1-2 NA NA TRBV10-3 CAISGGGFGYTF TGTGCCATCAGTGGGGGAGGGTTTGGCTACACCTTC
TRBJ1-5 NA NA TRBV18 CASSPGSDQPQHF TGTGCCAGCTCACCGGGCAGCGACCAGCCCCAGCATTTT
TRBJ2-7 NA NA TRBV27 CASSPRGGSSYEQYF TGTGCCAGCAGTCCCAGAGGAGGGAGCTCCTACGAGCAGTACTTC
TRBJ1-3 TRBD1 once TRBV5-1 CASSSTGGAKGNTIYF TGCGCCAGCAGCTCCACAGGGGGCGCGAAGGGAAACACCATATATTTT
TRBJ1-2 NA few TRBV7-9 CASSLGARYGYTF TGTGCCAGCAGCTTAGGGGCGAGGTATGGCTACACCTTC
TRBJ1-2 NA NA TRBV30 CAWSVQGVADGYTF TGTGCCTGGAGTGTACAAGGGGTGGCAGATGGCTACACCTTC
TRBJ2-2 TRBD1 NA TRBV5-6 CASSLGTGGYTGELFF TGTGCCAGCAGCTTGGGGACAGGGGGCTACACCGGGGAGCTGTTTTTT
TRBJ1-1 NA NA TRBV6-7 CASSRYPGVRNTEAFF TGTGCCAGCAGCCGCTATCCAGGGGTAAGGAACACTGAAGCTTTCTTT
TRBJ2-1 NA few TRBV28 CASSLTETNEQFF TGTGCCAGCAGTTTAACAGAGACCAATGAGCAGTTCTTC
TRBJ2-3 NA once TRBV30 CAWSVLGVKDTQYF TGTGCCTGGAGTGTACTAGGGGTGAAAGATACGCAGTATTTT
TRBJ2-2 NA NA TRBV7-9 CASSPENTGELFF TGTGCCAGCAGCCCAGAGAATACCGGGGAGCTGTTTTTT
TRBJ2-5 NA NA TRBV7-2 CASSLQGRPQYF TGTGCCAGCAGCTTACAGGGGAGACCCCAGTACTTC
TRBJ2-3 NA once TRBV7-6 CASSPVQGIGTDTQYF TGTGCCAGCAGCCCCGTCCAGGGCATTGGCACAGATACGCAGTATTTT
TRBJ1-5 TRBD1 NA TRBV5-1 CASSLPPQYGQGDWSNQPQHF TGCGCCAGCAGCTTACCTCCTCAATATGGACAGGGGGACTGGAGCAATCAGCCCCAGCATTTT
TRBJ2-3 TRBD2 NA TRBV7-6 CASSLVGSGGQDTQYF TGTGCCAGCAGCTTAGTCGGTAGCGGGGGGCAAGATACGCAGTATTTT
TRBJ2-6 NA NA TRBV7-9 CASSFGSGANVLTF TGTGCCAGCAGCTTTGGCTCTGGGGCCAACGTCCTGACTTTC
TRBJ1-3 NA NA TRBV6-5 CASSYYRDSGNTIYF TGTGCCAGCAGTTACTACAGGGACTCTGGAAACACCATATATTTT
TRBJ2-7 NA NA TRBV4-3 CASSQDISHLSEQYF TGCGCCAGCAGCCAAGATATCAGCCACTTGAGCGAGCAGTACTTC
TRBJ1-2 TRBD1 NA TRBV5-1 CASSFLTPGQGGGYTF TGCGCCAGCAGCTTTCTTACACCTGGACAGGGTGGCGGCTACACCTTC
TRBJ1-1 NA once TRBV15 CATSRGGTEAFF TGTGCCACCAGCAGGGGAGGGACTGAAGCTTTCTTT
TRBJ1-1 TRBD1 NA TRBV6-5 CASSYSGTENTEAFF TGTGCCAGCAGTTATTCCGGGACAGAGAACACTGAAGCTTTCTTT
TRBJ1-1 TRBD1 NA TRBV18 CASSPGQVEGRAFF TGTGCCAGCTCACCGGGACAGGTCGAAGGGCGAGCTTTCTTT
TRBJ2-7 NA NA TRBV6-5 CASSYKLASNYEQYF TGTGCCAGCAGTTACAAACTAGCTTCTAACTACGAGCAGTACTTC
TRBJ2-5 TRBD1 NA TRBV5-6 CASSVDRIQETQYF TGTGCCAGCAGCGTGGACAGGATCCAAGAGACCCAGTACTTC
TRBJ1-1 TRBD1 NA TRBV7-3 CASSLGTGTGYTEAFF TGTGCCAGCAGCTTAGGGACCGGGACAGGGTACACTGAAGCTTTCTTT
TRBJ1-2 TRBD1 once TRBV15 CATSRDDRAYGYTF TGTGCCACCAGCAGAGATGACAGGGCCTATGGCTACACCTTC
TRBJ2-1 TRBD2 NA TRBV2 CASSLLAGGLNEQFF TGTGCCAGCAGTCTTCTAGCGGGAGGTTTGAATGAGCAGTTCTTC
TRBJ1-4 NA NA TRBV5-8 CASTFPGQGGEKLFF TGTGCCAGCACTTTCCCAGGCCAGGGCGGAGAAAAACTGTTTTTT
TRBJ1-1 TRBD1 NA TRBV27 CASSLSGQGGNTEAFF TGTGCCAGCAGTTTATCTGGACAGGGCGGGAACACTGAAGCTTTCTTT
TRBJ2-5 NA NA TRBV4-3 CASSQDTSGEETQYF TGCGCCAGCAGCCAAGATACCTCGGGGGAAGAGACCCAGTACTTC
TRBJ2-1 TRBD2 NA TRBV19 CASSNGAGAVEQFF TGTGCCAGTAGCAATGGGGCGGGAGCGGTTGAGCAGTTCTTC